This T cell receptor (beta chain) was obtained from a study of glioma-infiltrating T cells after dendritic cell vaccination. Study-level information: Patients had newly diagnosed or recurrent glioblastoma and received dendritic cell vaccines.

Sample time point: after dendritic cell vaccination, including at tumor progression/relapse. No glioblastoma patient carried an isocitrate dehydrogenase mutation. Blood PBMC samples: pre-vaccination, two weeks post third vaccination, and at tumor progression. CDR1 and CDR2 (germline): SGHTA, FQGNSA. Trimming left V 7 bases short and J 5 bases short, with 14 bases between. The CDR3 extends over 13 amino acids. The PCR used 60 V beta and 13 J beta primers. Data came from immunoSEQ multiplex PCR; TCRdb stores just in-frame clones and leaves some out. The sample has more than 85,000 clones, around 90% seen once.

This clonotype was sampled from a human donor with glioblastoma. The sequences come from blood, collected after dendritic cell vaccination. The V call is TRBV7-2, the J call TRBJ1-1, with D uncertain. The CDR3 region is CASTRRSVTEAFF. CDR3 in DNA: TGTGCCAGCACCCGAAGGAGTGTGACTGAAGCTTTCTTT. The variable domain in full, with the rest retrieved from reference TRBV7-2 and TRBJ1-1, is GAGVSQSPSNKVTEKGKDVELRCDPISGHTALYWYRQSLGQGLEFLIYFQGNSAPDKSGLPSDRFSAERTGGSVSTLTIQRTQQEDSAVYLCASTRRSVTEAFFGQGTRLTVV.